The clone carrying this TCR beta chain was detected only a few times. The data belong to a study of pediatric ulcerative colitis. Up to 500,000 reads were sequenced per sample. Here immunoSEQ multiplex PCR was the method, and the copy in TCRdb shows in-frame clones only, minus some. The sample has some 60,000 clones, 70% to 85% seen once. J gave up 6 bases and V 5 bases, and 6 bases lay outside the gene matches. The germline V gene has CDR1 SNHLY and CDR2 FYNNEI. This CDR3 comprises 15 residues. This rearrangement joins TRBV2 to TRBJ1-5, with 11 bases matching TRBD1. Material: blood. The clonotype was recovered from a boy under 18 with moderate ulcerative colitis. CDR3 loop: CASSKDRGQIQPQHF. The CDR3 DNA sequence: TGTGCCAGCAGTAAGGACAGGGGGCAAATTCAGCCCCAGCATTTT. Variable domain in full (rest from reference TRBV2 and TRBJ1-5): EPEVTQTPSHQVTQMGQEVILRCVPISNHLYFYWYRQILGQKVEFLVSFYNNEISEKSEIFDDQFSVERPDGSNFTLKIRSTKLEDSAMYFCASSKDRGQIQPQHFGDGTRLSIL.